This TCR beta chain was recorded in a study of shared clonotypes between healthy human individuals. Looking at the study overall: Researchers assigned three CD4 naive, three CD4 memory, two CD8 naive and one CD8 memory plate to each donor.

Every subset's genomic DNA went evenly onto several immunoSEQ plates. The DNA input per sorted-subset replicate PCR was roughly 0.2 ug, corresponding to some 30,000 T cell genomes. Profiling relied on immunoSEQ multiplex PCR, and the TCRdb table lists in-frame clones only, not all of them. The table includes nearly 2 million clones, about 95% detected once. Terminally differentiated effector memory CD45RA+ cells were excluded by CCR7 positive selection of CD45RO-negative cells. Free of recent acute infections or vaccinations, the donors were healthy HIV-negative adults. The CDR3 runs 16 residues. V lost 7 bases, J lost 5 bases, and 21 bases lay in between. Per germline, CDR1 SNHLY and CDR2 FYNNEI.

This chain uses TRBV2 with TRBJ1-5, with D perhaps matching TRBD1 (6 bases). The TCR originated in a young man in good health. What was sequenced was naive CD8+ T cells sorted from blood. CDR3 coding DNA: TGTGCCAGCACCGAACCGAACAGGGCTGGTCATCAGCCCCAGCATTTT. Protein sequence: CASTEPNRAGHQPQHF. The variable domain in full, with the rest retrieved from reference TRBV2 and TRBJ1-5, is EPEVTQTPSHQVTQMGQEVILRCVPISNHLYFYWYRQILGQKVEFLVSFYNNEISEKSEIFDDQFSVERPDGSNFTLKIRSTKLEDSAMYFCASTEPNRAGHQPQHFGDGTRLSIL.